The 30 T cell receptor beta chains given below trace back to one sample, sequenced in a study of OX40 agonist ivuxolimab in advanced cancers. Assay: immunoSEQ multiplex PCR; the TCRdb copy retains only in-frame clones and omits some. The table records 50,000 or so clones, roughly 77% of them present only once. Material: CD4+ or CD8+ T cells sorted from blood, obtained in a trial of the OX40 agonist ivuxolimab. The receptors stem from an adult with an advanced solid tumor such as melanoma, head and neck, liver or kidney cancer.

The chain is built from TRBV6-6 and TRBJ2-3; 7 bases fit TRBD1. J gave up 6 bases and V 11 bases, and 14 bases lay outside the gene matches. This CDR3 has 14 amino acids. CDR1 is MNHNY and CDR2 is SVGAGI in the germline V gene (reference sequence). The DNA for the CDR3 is TGTGCCTCTCGGGACAGTTGGCCAGGGGATACGCAGTATTTT. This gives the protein CASRDSWPGDTQYF.

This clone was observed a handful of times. For the CDR3, the DNA is TGCGCCAGCAGCGACCGACAGGGAGGGTTTCATAATTCACCCCTCCACTTT. Translated: CASSDRQGGFHNSPLHF. V gene TRBV5-1 combines with J gene TRBJ1-6; TRBD1 aligns across 7 bases. V shed 4 bases, J shed 5 bases, and the junction held 12 bases outside the gene matches. The CDR3 has 17 amino acids. Germline-derived CDR1 and CDR2 are SGHRS and YFSETQ.

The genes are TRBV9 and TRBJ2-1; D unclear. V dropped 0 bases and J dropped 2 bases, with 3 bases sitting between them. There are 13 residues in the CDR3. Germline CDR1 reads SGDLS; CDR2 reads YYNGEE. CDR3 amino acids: CASSVVAYNEQFF. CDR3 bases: TGTGCCAGCAGCGTAGTGGCCTACAATGAGCAGTTCTTC.

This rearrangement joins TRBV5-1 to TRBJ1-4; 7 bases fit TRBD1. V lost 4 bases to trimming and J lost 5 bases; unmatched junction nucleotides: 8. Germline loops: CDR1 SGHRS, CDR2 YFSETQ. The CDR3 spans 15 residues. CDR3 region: CASSPYRGVNEKLFF. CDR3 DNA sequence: TGCGCCAGCAGCCCCTACAGGGGAGTAAATGAAAAACTGTTTTTT.

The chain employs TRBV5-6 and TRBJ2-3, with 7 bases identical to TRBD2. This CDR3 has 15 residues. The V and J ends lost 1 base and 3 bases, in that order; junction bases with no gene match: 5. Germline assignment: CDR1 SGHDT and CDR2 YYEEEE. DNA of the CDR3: TGTGCCAGCAGCTTGTTACTAGCGAGTACAGATACGCAGTATTTT. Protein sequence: CASSLLLASTDTQYF.

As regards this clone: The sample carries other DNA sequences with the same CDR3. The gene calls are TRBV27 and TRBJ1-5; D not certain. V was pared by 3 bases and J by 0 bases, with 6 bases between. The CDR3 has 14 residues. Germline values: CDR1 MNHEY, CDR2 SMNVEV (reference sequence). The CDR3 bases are TGTGCCAGCAGTTTGGCAGGTAGCAATCAGCCCCAGCATTTT. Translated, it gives CASSLAGSNQPQHF.

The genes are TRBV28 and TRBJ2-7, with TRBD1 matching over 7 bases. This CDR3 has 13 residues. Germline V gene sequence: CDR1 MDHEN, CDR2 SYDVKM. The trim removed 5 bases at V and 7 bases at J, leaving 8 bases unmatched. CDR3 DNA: TGTGCCAGCAGTACAGGGACAGACAGTGAGCAGTACTTC. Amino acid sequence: CASSTGTDSEQYF.

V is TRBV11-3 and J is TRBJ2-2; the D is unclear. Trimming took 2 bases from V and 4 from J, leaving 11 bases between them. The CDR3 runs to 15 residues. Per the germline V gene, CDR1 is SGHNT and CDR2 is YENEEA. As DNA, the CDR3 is TGTGCCAGCAGCTTAAATTCCCTCTCCACCGGGGAGCTGTTTTTT. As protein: CASSLNSLSTGELFF.

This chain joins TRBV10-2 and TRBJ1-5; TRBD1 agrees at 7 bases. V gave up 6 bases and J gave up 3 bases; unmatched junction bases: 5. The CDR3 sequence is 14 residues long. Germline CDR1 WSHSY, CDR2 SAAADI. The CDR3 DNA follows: TGCGCCAGCAGGGAGACAGGGAACAATCAGCCCCAGCATTTT. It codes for CASRETGNNQPQHF.

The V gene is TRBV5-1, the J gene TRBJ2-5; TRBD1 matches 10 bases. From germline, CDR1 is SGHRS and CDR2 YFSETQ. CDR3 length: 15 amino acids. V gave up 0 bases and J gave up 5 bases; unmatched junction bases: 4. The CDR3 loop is CASSLVGTGDETQYF. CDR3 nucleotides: TGCGCCAGCAGCTTGGTGGGGACAGGGGATGAGACCCAGTACTTC.

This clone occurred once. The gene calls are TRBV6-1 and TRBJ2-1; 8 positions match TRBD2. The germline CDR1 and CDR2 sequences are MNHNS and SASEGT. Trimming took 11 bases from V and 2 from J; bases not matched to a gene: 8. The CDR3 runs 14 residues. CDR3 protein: CAGGSGLAYNEQFF. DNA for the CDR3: TGTGCCGGAGGCTCGGGACTAGCCTACAATGAGCAGTTCTTC.

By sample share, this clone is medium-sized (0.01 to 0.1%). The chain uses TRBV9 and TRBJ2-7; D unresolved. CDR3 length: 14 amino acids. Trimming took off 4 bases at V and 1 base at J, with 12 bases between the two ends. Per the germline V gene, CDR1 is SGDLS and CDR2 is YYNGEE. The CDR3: CASSTRFESYEQYF. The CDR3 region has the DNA TGTGCCAGCAGCACGAGATTCGAGTCCTACGAGCAGTACTTC.

The CDR3 sequence: CASSEGGRSTDTQYF. DNA for the CDR3: TGTGCCAGCAGTGAAGGGGGCCGTAGCACAGATACGCAGTATTTT. The V gene is TRBV2, the J gene TRBJ2-3; possibly TRBD1 for D (5 bases). V lost 1 base and J lost 0, with 8 bases in between. Germline V gene lookup returns CDR1 SNHLY and CDR2 FYNNEI. The CDR3 runs to 15 residues.

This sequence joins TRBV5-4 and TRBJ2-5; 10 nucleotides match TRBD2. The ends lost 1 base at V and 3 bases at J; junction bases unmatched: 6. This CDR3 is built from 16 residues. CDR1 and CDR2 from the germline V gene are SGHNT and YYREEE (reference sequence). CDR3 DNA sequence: TGTGCCAGCAGCTTGAGGCCCCTAGCGGGGGAAGAGACCCAGTACTTC. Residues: CASSLRPLAGEETQYF.

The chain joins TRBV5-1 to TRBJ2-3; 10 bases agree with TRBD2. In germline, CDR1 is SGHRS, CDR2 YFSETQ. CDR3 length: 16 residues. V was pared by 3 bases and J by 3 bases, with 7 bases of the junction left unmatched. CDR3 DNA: TGCGCCAGCAGCTGGAGCGGGGGGGCGCGAACAGATACGCAGTATTTT. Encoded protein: CASSWSGGARTDTQYF.

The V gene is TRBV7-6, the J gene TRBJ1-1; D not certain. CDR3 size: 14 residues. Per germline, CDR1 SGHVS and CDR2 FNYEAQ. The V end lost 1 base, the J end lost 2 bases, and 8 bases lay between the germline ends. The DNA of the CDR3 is TGTGCCAGCAGCTTAGAGGAGCTCAACACTGAAGCTTTCTTT. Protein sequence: CASSLEELNTEAFF.

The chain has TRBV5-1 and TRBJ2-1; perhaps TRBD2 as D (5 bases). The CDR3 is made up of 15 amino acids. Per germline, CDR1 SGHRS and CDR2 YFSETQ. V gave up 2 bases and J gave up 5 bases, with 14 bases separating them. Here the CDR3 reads CASSFGVVWDNEQFF. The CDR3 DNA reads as TGCGCCAGCAGCTTCGGGGTCGTCTGGGACAATGAGCAGTTCTTC.

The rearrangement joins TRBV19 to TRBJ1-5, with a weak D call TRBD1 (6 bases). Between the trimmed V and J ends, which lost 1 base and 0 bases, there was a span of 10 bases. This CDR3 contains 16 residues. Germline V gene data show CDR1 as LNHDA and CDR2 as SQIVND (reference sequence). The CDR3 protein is CASSIGTAYSNQPQHF. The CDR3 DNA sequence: TGTGCCAGTAGTATAGGGACAGCGTATAGCAATCAGCCCCAGCATTTT.

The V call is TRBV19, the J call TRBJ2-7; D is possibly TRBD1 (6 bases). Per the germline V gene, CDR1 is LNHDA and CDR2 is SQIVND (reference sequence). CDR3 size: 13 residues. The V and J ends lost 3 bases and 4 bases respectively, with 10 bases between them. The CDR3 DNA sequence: TGTGCCAGTAGTATCGTAGACAGGTACGAGCAGTACTTC. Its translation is CASSIVDRYEQYF.

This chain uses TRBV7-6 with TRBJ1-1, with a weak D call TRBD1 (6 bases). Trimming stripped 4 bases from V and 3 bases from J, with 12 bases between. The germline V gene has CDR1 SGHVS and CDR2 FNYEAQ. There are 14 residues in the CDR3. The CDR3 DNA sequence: TGTGCCAGCAGCTCGCGGACAGAATACACTGAAGCTTTCTTT. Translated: CASSSRTEYTEAFF.

The CDR3 loop is CATQAASGGQETQYF. The DNA for the CDR3 is TGTGCCACCCAAGCGGCTAGCGGCGGGCAAGAGACCCAGTACTTC. This chain connects TRBV10-3 to TRBJ2-5; 7 bases are a match to TRBD2. This CDR3 is built from 15 residues. V was pared by 10 bases and J by 2 bases, with 13 bases of the junction left unmatched. CDR1 and CDR2 from the germline V gene are ENHRY and SYGVKD.

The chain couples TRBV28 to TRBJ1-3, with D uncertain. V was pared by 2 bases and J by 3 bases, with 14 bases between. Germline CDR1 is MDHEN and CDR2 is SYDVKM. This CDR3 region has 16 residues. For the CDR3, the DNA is TGTGCCAGCAGTTTAAATCCCACATACTATGGAAACACCATATATTTT. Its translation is CASSLNPTYYGNTIYF. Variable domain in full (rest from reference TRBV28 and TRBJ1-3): DVKVTQSSRYLVKRTGEKVFLECVQDMDHENMFWYRQDPGLGLRLIYFSYDVKMKEKGDIPEGYSVSREKKERFSLILESASTNQTSMYLCASSLNPTYYGNTIYFGEGSWLTVV.

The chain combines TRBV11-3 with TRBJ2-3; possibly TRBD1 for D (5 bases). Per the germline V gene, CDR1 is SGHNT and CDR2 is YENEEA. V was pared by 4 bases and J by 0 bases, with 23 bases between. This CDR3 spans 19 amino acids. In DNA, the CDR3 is TGTGCCAGCAGCTCTTACGACCTCTTAGACAGAGATAGCACAGATACGCAGTATTTT. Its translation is CASSSYDLLDRDSTDTQYF.

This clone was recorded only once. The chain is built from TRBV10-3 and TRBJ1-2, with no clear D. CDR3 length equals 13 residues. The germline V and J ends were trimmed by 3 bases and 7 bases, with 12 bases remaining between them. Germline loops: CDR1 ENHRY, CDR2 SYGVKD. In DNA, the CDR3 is TGTGCCATCAGTGACCCGGTCTTTTTTGGCTACACCTTC. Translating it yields CAISDPVFFGYTF.

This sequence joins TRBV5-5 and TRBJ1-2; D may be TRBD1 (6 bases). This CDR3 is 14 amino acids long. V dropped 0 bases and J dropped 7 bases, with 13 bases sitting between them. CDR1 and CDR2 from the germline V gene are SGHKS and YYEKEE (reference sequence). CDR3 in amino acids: CASSLESGEFGYTF. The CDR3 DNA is TGTGCCAGCAGCTTGGAGTCAGGGGAGTTTGGCTACACCTTC.

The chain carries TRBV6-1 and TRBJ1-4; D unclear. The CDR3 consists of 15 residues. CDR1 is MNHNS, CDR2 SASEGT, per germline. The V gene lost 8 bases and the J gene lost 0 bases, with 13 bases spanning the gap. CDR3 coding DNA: TGTGCCAGCGGTCTGGGCCACGCAACTAATGAAAAACTGTTTTTT. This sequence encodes CASGLGHATNEKLFF.

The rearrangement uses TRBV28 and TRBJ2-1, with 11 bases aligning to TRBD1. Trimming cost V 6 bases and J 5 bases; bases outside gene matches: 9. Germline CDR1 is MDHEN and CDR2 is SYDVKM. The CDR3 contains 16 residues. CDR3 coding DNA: TGTGCCAGCAGCCCGGGACAGGGGGTTCCCGACAATGAGCAGTTCTTC. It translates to CASSPGQGVPDNEQFF.

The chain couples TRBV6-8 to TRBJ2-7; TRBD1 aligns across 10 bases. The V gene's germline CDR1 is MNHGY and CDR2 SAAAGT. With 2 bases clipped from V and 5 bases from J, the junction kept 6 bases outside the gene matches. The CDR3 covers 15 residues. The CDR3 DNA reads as TGTGCCAGCAGTTACGGGAGGGACAGGGGCGACGAGCAGTACTTC. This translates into CASSYGRDRGDEQYF.

CDR3 in DNA: TGTGCCAGCAGTGCCTTCCGGGACAGGAATGAAAAACTGTTTTTT. Its translation: CASSAFRDRNEKLFF. The chain has TRBV2 and TRBJ1-4; 8 nucleotides align to TRBD1. CDR3 length: 15 residues. Unmatched junction bases numbered 6, after V lost 4 bases and J lost 5 bases. The germline gives CDR1 SNHLY, CDR2 FYNNEI. Filled out from reference TRBV2 and TRBJ1-4, the complete variable domain reads EPEVTQTPSHQVTQMGQEVILRCVPISNHLYFYWYRQILGQKVEFLVSFYNNEISEKSEIFDDQFSVERPDGSNFTLKIRSTKLEDSAMYFCASSAFRDRNEKLFFGSGTQLSVL.

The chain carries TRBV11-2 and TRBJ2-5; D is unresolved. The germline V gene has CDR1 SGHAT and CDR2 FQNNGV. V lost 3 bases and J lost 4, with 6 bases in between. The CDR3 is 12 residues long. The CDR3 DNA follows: TGTGCCAGCAGCTTCAGGCCAGAGACCCAGTACTTC. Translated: CASSFRPETQYF.